The subject of this entry is one T cell receptor beta chain. Its antigen is currently unknown. These data belong to a study of T-cell memory formation after mild COVID-19. Study background: The study found TCR clusters largely donor specific. Study outcomes and limitations: The pre-infection memory compartment contained some responding clones, suggesting cross-reactive memory joined.

This CDR3 has 14 amino acids. With 3 bases clipped from V and 1 base from J, the junction kept 4 bases outside the gene matches. The germline gives CDR1 SQVTM, CDR2 ANQGSEA. MiXCR was run by TCRdb on the 5' RACE reads, yielding one entry per CDR3 protein. This sample has about 620,000 distinct CDR3 sequences, with roughly 18% found just once. The J gene is TRBJ1-1, the V gene TRBV29-1, with 8 bases matching TRBD1. The clonotype was recovered from an adult woman who had mild COVID-19 (a few samples of this study predate the infection). Cell type and time point are not known. Sequencing was carried out using PBMCs or a T cell subset sorted from them (not recorded which). The CDR3 reads CSVERTGRNTEAFF. The CDR3 bases are TGCAGCGTTGAGAGGACAGGGAGGAACACTGAAGCTTTCTTT. Variable domain in full (rest from reference TRBV29-1 and TRBJ1-1): SAVISQKPSRDICQRGTSLTIQCQVDSQVTMMFWYRQQPGQSLTLIATANQGSEATYESGFVIDKFPISRPNLTFSTLTVSNMSPEDSSIYLCSVERTGRNTEAFFGQGTRLTVV.